This T cell receptor beta chain comes out of a study of neurological immune-mediated disorders. About the study: Relapsing-remitting disease affected around 30, and secondary progressive 3, of around 34 multiple sclerosis patients.

This clonotype has at least ten counts. Trimming took 5 bases from V and 0 from J, leaving 2 bases between them. The CDR3 totals 11 residues. The V gene's germline CDR1 is MDHEN and CDR2 SYDVKM. The method for making cDNA was 5'RACE, and it used 10-nucleotide random UMIs. TCRdb called the 5' RACE reads again in MiXCR, with one record for every CDR3 protein. The data contain 50,000 or so distinct CDR3 sequences, 3.8% of them singletons. The specimen was PBMCs. V and J are TRBV28 and TRBJ2-7; D not resolved. The receptor comes from a man aged 55 to 70 with multiple sclerosis. The CDR3 region is CASSASYEQYF. The CDR3 coding sequence is TGTGCCAGCAGTGCCTCCTACGAGCAGTACTTC.